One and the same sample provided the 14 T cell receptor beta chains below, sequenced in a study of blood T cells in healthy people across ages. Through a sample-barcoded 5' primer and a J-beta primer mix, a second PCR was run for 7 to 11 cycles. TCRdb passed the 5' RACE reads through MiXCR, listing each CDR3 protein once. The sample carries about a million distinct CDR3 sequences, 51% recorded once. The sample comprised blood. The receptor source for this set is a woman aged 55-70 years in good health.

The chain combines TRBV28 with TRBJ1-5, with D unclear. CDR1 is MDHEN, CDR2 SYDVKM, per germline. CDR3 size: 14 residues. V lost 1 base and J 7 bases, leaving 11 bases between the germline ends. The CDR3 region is CASSLLGFSQPQHF. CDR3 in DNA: TGTGCCAGCAGTTTATTAGGGTTTTCGCAGCCCCAGCATTTT.

CDR3 amino acids: CASRDNGANVLTF. Written as DNA, the CDR3 is TGTGCCAGCAGGGATAATGGGGCCAACGTCCTGACTTTC. The chain joins TRBV2 to TRBJ2-6; D not certain. The CDR3 has 13 amino acids. In germline, CDR1 is SNHLY, CDR2 FYNNEI. V lost 6 bases and J 3 bases, leaving 6 bases between the germline ends.

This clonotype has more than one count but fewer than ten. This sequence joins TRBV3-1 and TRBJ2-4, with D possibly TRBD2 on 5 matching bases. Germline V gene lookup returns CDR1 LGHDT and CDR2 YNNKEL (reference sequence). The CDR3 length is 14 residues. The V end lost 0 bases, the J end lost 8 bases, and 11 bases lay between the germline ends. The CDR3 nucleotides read TGTGCCAGCAGCCAAGAACGGGATTGGGACATTCAGTACTTC. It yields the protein CASSQERDWDIQYF.

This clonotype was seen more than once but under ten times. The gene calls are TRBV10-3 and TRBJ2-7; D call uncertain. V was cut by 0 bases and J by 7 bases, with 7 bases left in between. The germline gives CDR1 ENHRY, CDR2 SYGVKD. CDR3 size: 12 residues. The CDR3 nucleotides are TGTGCCATCAGTGAGTCGTGGTATGAGCAGTACTTC. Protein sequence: CAISESWYEQYF.

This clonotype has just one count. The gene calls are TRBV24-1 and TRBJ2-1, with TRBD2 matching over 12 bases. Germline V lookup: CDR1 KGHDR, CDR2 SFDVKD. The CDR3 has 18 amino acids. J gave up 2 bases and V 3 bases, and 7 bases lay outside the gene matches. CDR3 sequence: CATSDRRLAGAAYNEQFF. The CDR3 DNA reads TGTGCCACCAGTGATCGGAGACTAGCGGGAGCAGCCTACAATGAGCAGTTCTTC.

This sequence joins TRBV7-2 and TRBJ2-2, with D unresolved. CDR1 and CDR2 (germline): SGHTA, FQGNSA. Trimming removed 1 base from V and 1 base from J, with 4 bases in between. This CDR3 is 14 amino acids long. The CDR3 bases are TGTGCCAGCAGCTTAGTTGGGAACACCGGGGAGCTGTTTTTT. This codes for CASSLVGNTGELFF.

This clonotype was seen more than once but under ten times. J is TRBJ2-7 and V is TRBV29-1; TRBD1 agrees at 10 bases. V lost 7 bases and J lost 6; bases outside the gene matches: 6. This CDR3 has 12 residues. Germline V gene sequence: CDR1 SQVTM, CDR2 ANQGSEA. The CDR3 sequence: CSGGTGVGEQYF. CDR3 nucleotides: TGCAGCGGGGGGACAGGGGTAGGCGAGCAGTACTTC.

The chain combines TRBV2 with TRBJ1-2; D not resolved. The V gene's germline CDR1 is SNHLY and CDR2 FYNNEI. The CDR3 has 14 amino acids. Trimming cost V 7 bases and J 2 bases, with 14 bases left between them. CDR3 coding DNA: TGTGCCAGCAAGCAACTAACAGAGAACTATGGCTACACCTTC. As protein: CASKQLTENYGYTF.

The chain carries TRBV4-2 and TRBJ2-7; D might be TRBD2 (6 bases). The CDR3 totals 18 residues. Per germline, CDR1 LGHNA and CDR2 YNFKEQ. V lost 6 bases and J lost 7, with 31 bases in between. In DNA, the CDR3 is TGTGCCAGCAGTCCAACGAGCAGCGGTAGCGGAAACTACAATGAGCAGTACTTC. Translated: CASSPTSSGSGNYNEQYF.

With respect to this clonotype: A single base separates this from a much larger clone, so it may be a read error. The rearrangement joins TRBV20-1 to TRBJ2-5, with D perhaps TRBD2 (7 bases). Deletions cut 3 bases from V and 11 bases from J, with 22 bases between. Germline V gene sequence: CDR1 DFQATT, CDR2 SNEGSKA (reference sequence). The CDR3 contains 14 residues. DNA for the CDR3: TGCAGTGCTAGTGCGGGGGCCCGATCTGGGGAGCAGTACTTC. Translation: CSASAGARSGEQYF.

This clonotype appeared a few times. The CDR3 sequence: CASSLRLAEPYNEQFF. CDR3 coding DNA: TGTGCCAGCAGCTTAAGGCTAGCGGAGCCATACAATGAGCAGTTCTTC. The rearrangement joins TRBV7-2 to TRBJ2-1, with 7 bases identical to TRBD2. CDR3 size: 16 residues. Germline-derived CDR1 and CDR2 are SGHTA and FQGNSA. Unmatched junction bases numbered 8, after V lost 2 bases and J lost 4 bases.

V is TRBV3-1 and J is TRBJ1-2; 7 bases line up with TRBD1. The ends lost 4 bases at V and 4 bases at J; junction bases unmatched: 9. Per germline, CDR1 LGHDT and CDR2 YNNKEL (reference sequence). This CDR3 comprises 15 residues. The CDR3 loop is CASSPGTDQTYGYTF. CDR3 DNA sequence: TGTGCCAGCAGCCCCGGGACAGACCAGACCTATGGCTACACCTTC.

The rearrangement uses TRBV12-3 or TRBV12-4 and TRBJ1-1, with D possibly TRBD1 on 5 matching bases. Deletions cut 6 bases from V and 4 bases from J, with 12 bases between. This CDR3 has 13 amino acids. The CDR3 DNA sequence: TGTGCCAGCAGCACACAGGTATCCACTGAAGCTTTCTTT. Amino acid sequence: CASSTQVSTEAFF.

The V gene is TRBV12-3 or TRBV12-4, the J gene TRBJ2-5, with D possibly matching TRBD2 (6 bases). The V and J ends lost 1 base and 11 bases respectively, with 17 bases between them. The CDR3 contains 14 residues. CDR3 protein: CASSLGGDLNEQYF. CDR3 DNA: TGTGCCAGCAGTTTAGGGGGGGACCTGAATGAGCAGTACTTC.